This is a list of T cell receptor beta chains from one sample in a study of OX40 agonist ivuxolimab in advanced cancers. TCRdb's copy holds only in-frame clones and misses some; the assay was immunoSEQ multiplex PCR. The table lists tens of thousands of clones, 87% of them singletons, with over 2.5% in the top ten. Sequenced here: CD4+ or CD8+ T cells sorted from blood, sampled in a trial of the OX40 agonist ivuxolimab. These TCRs come from an adult with an advanced solid tumor such as melanoma, head and neck, liver or kidney cancer. Each CDR3 is given with its conserved first and last residue. Each record gives: V gene, clone size, D gene, J gene, CDR3 protein, CDR3 DNA. A D gene is named only where the DNA matches it firmly. A row's size may be missing; if present it is once, few, many or a size class.

TRBV7-2	.	.	TRBJ2-3	CACQRTQPDTQYF	TGTGCCTGCCAAAGGACCCAACCAGATACGCAGTATTTT
TRBV19	.	.	TRBJ2-4	CASSIDPGRLAKNIQYF	TGTGCCAGTAGTATAGATCCCGGGCGATTAGCCAAAAACATTCAGTACTTC
TRBV2	few	.	TRBJ2-7	CASIRQNSYEQYF	TGTGCCAGCATTAGGCAGAACTCCTACGAGCAGTACTTC
TRBV2	once	.	TRBJ2-1	CASSEGQGWANEQFF	TGTGCCAGCAGTGAAGGGCAGGGGTGGGCAAATGAGCAGTTCTTC
TRBV29-1	.	.	TRBJ1-2	CSVLIQGVYGYTF	TGCAGCGTCCTGATACAGGGCGTCTATGGCTACACCTTC
TRBV6-5	.	TRBD2	TRBJ2-7	CASSYGLAASYEQYF	TGTGCCAGCAGTTACGGACTAGCTGCTTCCTACGAGCAGTACTTC
TRBV27	.	TRBD2	TRBJ2-5	CASSPLSGQETQYF	TGTGCCAGCAGTCCACTTAGCGGGCAAGAGACCCAGTACTTC
TRBV7-6	.	TRBD2	TRBJ2-5	CASSLGVTSGGQETQYF	TGTGCCAGCAGCTTAGGAGTGACTAGCGGGGGACAAGAGACCCAGTACTTC
TRBV10-3	.	.	TRBJ2-2	CAISERESVTGELFF	TGTGCCATCAGTGAACGGGAGTCGGTCACCGGGGAGCTGTTTTTT
TRBV5-1	once	TRBD1	TRBJ1-1	CASSTGQMNTEAFF	TGCGCCAGCAGCACGGGACAGATGAACACTGAAGCTTTCTTT
TRBV30	.	.	TRBJ2-2	CAWSALNTGELFF	TGTGCCTGGAGTGCCCTGAACACCGGGGAGCTGTTTTTT
TRBV2	.	TRBD2	TRBJ2-7	CASVSSGYEQYF	TGTGCCAGTGTATCTAGCGGATACGAGCAGTACTTC
TRBV30	.	.	TRBJ1-1	CAWSVLYLTNTEAFF	TGTGCCTGGAGTGTACTTTATCTCACGAACACTGAAGCTTTCTTT
TRBV30	.	TRBD1	TRBJ1-2	CAWRPDRVGGYTF	TGTGCCTGGAGGCCGGACAGGGTTGGTGGCTACACCTTC
TRBV6-5	once	TRBD2	TRBJ2-5	CATEGLAGGEETQYF	TGTGCCACCGAAGGGCTAGCGGGAGGAGAGGAGACCCAGTACTTC
TRBV5-4	.	.	TRBJ1-1	CASSLVGQGFTEAFF	TGTGCCAGCAGCTTGGTGGGGCAGGGGTTCACTGAAGCTTTCTTT
TRBV15	.	.	TRBJ2-3	CATSRGDGTDTQYF	TGTGCCACCAGCAGGGGGGACGGGACAGATACGCAGTATTTT
TRBV29-1	.	TRBD2	TRBJ2-7	CSARREDEQYF	TGCAGCGCCCGCCGGGAGGACGAGCAGTACTTC
TRBV7-9	once	TRBD1	TRBJ2-7	CASSLGTVNSEQYF	TGTGCCAGCAGCCTTGGGACAGTGAATTCCGAGCAGTACTTC
TRBV18	.	.	TRBJ1-2	CASSPGRASNYGYTF	TGTGCCAGCTCACCAGGCAGGGCGTCTAACTATGGCTACACCTTC
TRBV5-1	.	TRBD1	TRBJ1-4	CASRSGGGKRPNEKLFF	TGCGCCAGCAGATCGGGAGGGGGCAAGAGGCCTAATGAAAAACTGTTTTTT
TRBV5-4	few	.	TRBJ1-1	CASSRVLGQNTEAFF	TGTGCCAGCAGCCGTGTCTTGGGTCAGAACACTGAAGCTTTCTTT
TRBV7-9	.	TRBD2	TRBJ2-1	CASSLGLAWYNEQFF	TGTGCCAGCAGCCTGGGACTAGCGTGGTACAATGAGCAGTTCTTC
TRBV5-1	.	TRBD2	TRBJ2-2	CASSLVTSGSPTGELFF	TGCGCCAGCAGCTTGGTTACCAGCGGGAGTCCCACCGGGGAGCTGTTTTTT
TRBV30	.	.	TRBJ2-3	CAWSESGHREDTQYF	TGTGCCTGGAGTGAGTCGGGACATAGGGAGGATACGCAGTATTTT
TRBV5-1	once	TRBD2	TRBJ2-2	CASSFITSGSGTGELFF	TGCGCCAGCAGCTTTATAACTAGCGGGAGTGGAACCGGGGAGCTGTTTTTT
TRBV4-1	.	.	TRBJ2-7	CASSPTSALYEQYF	TGCGCCAGCAGCCCCACCAGCGCACTCTACGAGCAGTACTTC
TRBV30	.	TRBD1	TRBJ1-2	CAWLRTGDYGYTF	TGTGCCTGGCTTCGGACAGGGGACTATGGCTACACCTTC
TRBV5-1	.	TRBD2	TRBJ2-7	CASSFVIAGEYEQYF	TGCGCCAGCAGCTTCGTAATAGCGGGAGAGTACGAGCAGTACTTC
TRBV4-1	.	TRBD2	TRBJ2-5	CASSQVGLAGFQETQYF	TGCGCCAGCAGCCAAGTCGGACTAGCGGGATTCCAAGAGACCCAGTACTTC
TRBV16	.	TRBD1	TRBJ1-4	CASSPVRDRGRPNEKLFF	TGTGCCAGCAGCCCTGTTCGGGACAGGGGGCGTCCCAATGAAAAACTGTTTTTT
TRBV7-9	.	TRBD1	TRBJ2-1	CASSHRDSQFF	TGTGCCAGCAGCCACCGGGACAGCCAGTTCTTC
TRBV28	.	TRBD2	TRBJ2-1	CASNPPSGRTYNEQFF	TGTGCCAGCAATCCGCCTAGCGGGAGGACCTACAATGAGCAGTTCTTC
TRBV10-3	.	.	TRBJ2-1	CAIRGLTAYNEQFF	TGTGCCATCAGAGGACTTACAGCCTACAATGAGCAGTTCTTC
TRBV6-1	.	TRBD1	TRBJ2-1	CACRGQGDHNEQFF	TGTGCCTGCCGGGGACAGGGGGACCACAATGAGCAGTTCTTC
TRBV28	.	.	TRBJ1-1	CASSLGRGDTEAFF	TGTGCCAGCAGTTTAGGACGGGGAGACACTGAAGCTTTCTTT
TRBV5-1	.	TRBD1	TRBJ2-5	CASSSTGEETQYF	TGCGCCAGCAGCTCGACAGGGGAAGAGACCCAGTACTTC
TRBV19	few	TRBD1	TRBJ1-1	CASRPPGQVETEAFF	TGTGCCAGTAGACCACCGGGACAGGTAGAGACTGAAGCTTTCTTT
TRBV11-2	.	TRBD1	TRBJ2-5	CASSLGDRGQRKETQYF	TGTGCCAGCAGCTTAGGGGACAGGGGACAGCGTAAAGAGACCCAGTACTTC
TRBV9	.	.	TRBJ2-2	CASSPLRDGELFF	TGTGCCAGCAGCCCCCTGAGAGACGGGGAGCTGTTTTTT
TRBV11-2	.	TRBD2	TRBJ2-1	CASSPFLSGSGEQFF	TGTGCCAGCAGCCCTTTTCTGAGCGGGAGTGGCGAGCAGTTCTTC